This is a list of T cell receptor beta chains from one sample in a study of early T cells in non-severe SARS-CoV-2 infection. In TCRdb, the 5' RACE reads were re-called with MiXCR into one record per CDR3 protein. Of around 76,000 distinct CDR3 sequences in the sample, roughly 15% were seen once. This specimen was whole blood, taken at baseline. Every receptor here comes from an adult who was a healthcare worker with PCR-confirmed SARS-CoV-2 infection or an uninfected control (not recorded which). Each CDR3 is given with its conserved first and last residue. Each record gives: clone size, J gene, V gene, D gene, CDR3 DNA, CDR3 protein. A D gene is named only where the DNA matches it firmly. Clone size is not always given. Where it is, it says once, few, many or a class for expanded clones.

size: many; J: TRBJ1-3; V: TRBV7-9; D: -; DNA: TGTGCCAGCAGCTTAGCGGATGGAAACACCATATATTTT; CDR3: CASSLADGNTIYF
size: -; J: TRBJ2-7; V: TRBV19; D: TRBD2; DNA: TGTGCCAGTAGTAGTCCGGGAGGGGTCTACGAGCAGTACTTC; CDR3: CASSSPGGVYEQYF
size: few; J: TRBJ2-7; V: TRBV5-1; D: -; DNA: TGCGCCAGCAGCTTGTTAGGGGTCCCCGGCGAGCAGTACTTC; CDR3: CASSLLGVPGEQYF
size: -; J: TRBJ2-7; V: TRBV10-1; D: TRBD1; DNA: TGCGCCAGCAGTCTAAAGAACCAGGGGGCAGAGCAGTACTTC; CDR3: CASSLKNQGAEQYF
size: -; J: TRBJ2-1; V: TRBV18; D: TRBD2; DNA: TGTGCCAGCTCATCAGAACTAGCGGTCTACAATGAGCAGTTCTTC; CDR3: CASSSELAVYNEQFF
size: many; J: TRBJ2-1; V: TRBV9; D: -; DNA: TGTGCCAGCAGCCTCGCACCTGCTAGCCTTACCAACAATGAGCAGTTCTTC; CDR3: CASSLAPASLTNNEQFF
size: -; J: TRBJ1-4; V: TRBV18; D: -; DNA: TGTGCCAGCTCCCGATCGACTAATGAAAAACTGTTTTTT; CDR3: CASSRSTNEKLFF
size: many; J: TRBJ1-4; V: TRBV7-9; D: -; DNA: TGTGCCAGCAGCCCAAAAAGGGGCGGGGAAAAACTGTTTTTT; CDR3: CASSPKRGGEKLFF
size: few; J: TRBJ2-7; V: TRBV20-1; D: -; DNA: TGCAGTGTTCCCAATAGCGGCCCCTACGAGCAGTACTTC; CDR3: CSVPNSGPYEQYF
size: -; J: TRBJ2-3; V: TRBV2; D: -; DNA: TGTGCCAGCAGCCCCCTAGACGATACTCAGTATTTT; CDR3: CASSPLDDTQYF
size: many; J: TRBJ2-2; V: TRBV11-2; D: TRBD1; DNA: TGTGCCAGCAGCTTCGTAACCGGGACAGCGAACACCGGGGAGCTGTTTTTT; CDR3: CASSFVTGTANTGELFF
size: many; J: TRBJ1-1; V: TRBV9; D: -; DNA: TGTGCCAGCAGCGTAAGTGGCGGGAACACTGAAGCTTTCTTT; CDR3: CASSVSGGNTEAFF
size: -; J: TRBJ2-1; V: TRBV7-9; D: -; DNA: TGTGCCAGCAGCTCGTACGGGCCCCCTGGACACAATGAGCAGTTCTTC; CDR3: CASSSYGPPGHNEQFF
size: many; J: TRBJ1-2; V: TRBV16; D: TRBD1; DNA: TGTGCCAGCAGCCAAACAGGGGCTGACTATGGCTACACCTTC; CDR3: CASSQTGADYGYTF
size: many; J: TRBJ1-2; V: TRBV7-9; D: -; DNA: TGTGCCAGCAGCTTCACAGGGAGCTATGGCTACACCTTC; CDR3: CASSFTGSYGYTF
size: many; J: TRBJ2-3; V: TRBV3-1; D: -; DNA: TGTGCCAGCAGCCAAGGGCCGGATACGCAGTATTTT; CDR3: CASSQGPDTQYF
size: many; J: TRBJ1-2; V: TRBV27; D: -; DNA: TGTGCCAGCAGTTTCGCTATGGGGGGACGGGGTGATGGCTACACCTTC; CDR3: CASSFAMGGRGDGYTF
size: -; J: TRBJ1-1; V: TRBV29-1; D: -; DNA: TGCAGCTCGTCCAGGGGTCCCTTCGAAGAAGCTTTCTTT; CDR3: CSSSRGPFEEAFF
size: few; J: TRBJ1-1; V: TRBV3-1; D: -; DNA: TGTGCCAGCAGCCAAGCCTCCACCCTGAACACTGAAGCTTTCTTT; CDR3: CASSQASTLNTEAFF
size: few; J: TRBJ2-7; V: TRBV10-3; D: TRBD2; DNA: TGTGCCATCAGTGAGGCGGCTAGCGGGAGCACAGCCTACGAGCAGTACTTC; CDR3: CAISEAASGSTAYEQYF
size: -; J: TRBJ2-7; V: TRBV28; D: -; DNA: TGTGCCAGCAGTTTATTTTCCAGGACCTACGAGCAGTACTTC; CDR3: CASSLFSRTYEQYF
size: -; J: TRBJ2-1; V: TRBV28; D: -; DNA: TGTGCCAGCAGTTCATCCCGGAATGAGCAGTTCTTC; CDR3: CASSSSRNEQFF
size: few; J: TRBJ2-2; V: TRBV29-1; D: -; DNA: TGCAGCGGTGGTACAGGGCAAAGCGGGGAGCTGTTTTTT; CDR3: CSGGTGQSGELFF
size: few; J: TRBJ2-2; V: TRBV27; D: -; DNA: TGTGCCAGCAGCCTTAGCGGCTCGGTAACCGGGGAGCTGTTTTTT; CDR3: CASSLSGSVTGELFF
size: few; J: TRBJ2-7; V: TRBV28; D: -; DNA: TGTGCCAGCAGTTTGGGCGGTTTGTGGGAGCAGTACTTC; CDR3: CASSLGGLWEQYF
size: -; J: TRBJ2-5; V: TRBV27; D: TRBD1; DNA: TGTGCCAGCCTTTACAGGGGGTTTCCAGGGAGGGAGACCCAGTACTTC; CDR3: CASLYRGFPGRETQYF
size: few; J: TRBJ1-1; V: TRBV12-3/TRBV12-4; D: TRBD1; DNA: TGTGCCAGCAGTTTTATGGGACAGGGGGCGGGCGCTGAAGCTTTCTTT; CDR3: CASSFMGQGAGAEAFF
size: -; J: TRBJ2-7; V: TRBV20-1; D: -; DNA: TGCAGTGCTACCTCTTCTGGACGGACCTACGAGCAGTACTTC; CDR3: CSATSSGRTYEQYF
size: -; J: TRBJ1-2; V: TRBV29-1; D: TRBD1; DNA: TGCAGCGCATCGACAGGGAGTACCTATGGCTACACCTTC; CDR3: CSASTGSTYGYTF
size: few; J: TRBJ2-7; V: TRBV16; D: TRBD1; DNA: TGTGCCAGCAGCGAGGGGGCGCGGAACTACGAGCAGTACTTC; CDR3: CASSEGARNYEQYF
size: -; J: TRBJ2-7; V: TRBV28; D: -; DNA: TGTGCCAGCAGTCCCCCCTCCTACGAGCAGTACTTC; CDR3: CASSPPSYEQYF
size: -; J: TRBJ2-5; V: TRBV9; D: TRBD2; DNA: TGTGCCAGCAGCGTCTCTGGACTAGAAGAAGAGACCCAGTACTTC; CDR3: CASSVSGLEEETQYF
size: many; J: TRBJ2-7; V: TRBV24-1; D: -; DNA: TGTGCCACCAGTGACCGGTCCCGGGACACAAACGAGCAGTACTTC; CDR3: CATSDRSRDTNEQYF
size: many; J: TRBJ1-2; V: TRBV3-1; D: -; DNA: TGTGCCAGCAGCCAAGGGCAGGGGAGCTATGGCTACACCTTC; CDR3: CASSQGQGSYGYTF
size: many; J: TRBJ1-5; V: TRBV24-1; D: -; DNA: TGTGCCACCAGTGGGGCCACAGGTCAGCCCCAGCATTTT; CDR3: CATSGATGQPQHF
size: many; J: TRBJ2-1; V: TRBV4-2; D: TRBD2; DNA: TGTGCCAGCAGCCCCTCCCTAACGGGAGGGGACAATGAGCAGTTCTTC; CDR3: CASSPSLTGGDNEQFF
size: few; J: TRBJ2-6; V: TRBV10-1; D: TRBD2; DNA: TGCGCTAGCAGTGGGCTAGCGGGCACCTCTGGGGCCAACGTCCTGACTTTC; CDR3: CASSGLAGTSGANVLTF
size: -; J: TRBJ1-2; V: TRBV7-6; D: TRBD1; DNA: TGTGCCAGCAGCTCCGGACAGGGCGGCTACACCTTC; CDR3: CASSSGQGGYTF
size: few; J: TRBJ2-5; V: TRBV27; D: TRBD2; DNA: TGTGCCAGCAGTAACCTAGCGGGAGCAGTGACCCAGTACTTC; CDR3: CASSNLAGAVTQYF
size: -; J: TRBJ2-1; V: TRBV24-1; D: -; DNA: TGCGCCAGCCCGACAGAATTAGAGTTCTTC; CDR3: CASPTELEFF
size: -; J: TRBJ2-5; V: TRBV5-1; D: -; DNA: TGCGCCAGCAGCTCGTCTAGCGCGCAAGAGACCCAGTACTTC; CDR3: CASSSSSAQETQYF
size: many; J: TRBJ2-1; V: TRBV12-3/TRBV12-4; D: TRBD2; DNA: TGTGCCAGCAGCGCTCCTAGCGGGAGGTTCGGTGAGCAGTTCTTC; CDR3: CASSAPSGRFGEQFF
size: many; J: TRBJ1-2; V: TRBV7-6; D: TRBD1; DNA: TGTGCCAGCAGCCTCCCCGGACAGGGTGATGGCTACACCTTC; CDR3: CASSLPGQGDGYTF
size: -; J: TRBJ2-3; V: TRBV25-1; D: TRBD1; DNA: TGTGCCAGCAGTGATACAGGGGCTTTGACAGATACGCAGTATTTT; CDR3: CASSDTGALTDTQYF
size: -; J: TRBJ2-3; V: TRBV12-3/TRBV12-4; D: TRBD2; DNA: TGTGCCAGCAGTCAACTAGCGGGAGCAGATACGCAGTATTTT; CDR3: CASSQLAGADTQYF
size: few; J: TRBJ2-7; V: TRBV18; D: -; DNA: TGTGCCAGCTCACCATTAGGGGCAGGGTACGAGCAGTACTTC; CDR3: CASSPLGAGYEQYF
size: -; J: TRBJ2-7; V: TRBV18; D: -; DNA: TGTGCCAGCTCACCCGAGAGCCTAGCGCCCTTCTACGAGCAGTACTTC; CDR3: CASSPESLAPFYEQYF
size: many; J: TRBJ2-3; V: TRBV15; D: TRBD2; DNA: TGTGCCACCCTAGCGGGAGAAAAAACCACAGATACGCAGTATTTT; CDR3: CATLAGEKTTDTQYF
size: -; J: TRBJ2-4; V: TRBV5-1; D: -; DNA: TGCGCCAGCAGCCCAGGAATCATAACGGAAAACATTCAGTACTTC; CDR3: CASSPGIITENIQYF
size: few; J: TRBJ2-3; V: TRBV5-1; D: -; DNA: TGCGCCAGCGTCCGGGACGGAAGCACAGATACGCAGTATTTT; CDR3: CASVRDGSTDTQYF
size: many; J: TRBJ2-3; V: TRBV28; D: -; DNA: TGTGCCGGCAGGGCAGGAGGGTCAGATACGCAGTATTTT; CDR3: CAGRAGGSDTQYF
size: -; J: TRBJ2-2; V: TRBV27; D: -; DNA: TGTGCCAGCAGTTTGGCCGGGCGGAGGGAGCTGTTTTTT; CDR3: CASSLAGRRELFF
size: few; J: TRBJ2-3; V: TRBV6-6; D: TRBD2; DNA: TGTGCCAGCTGTTCCGGCGGGGGTCATACGCAGTATTTT; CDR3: CASCSGGGHTQYF
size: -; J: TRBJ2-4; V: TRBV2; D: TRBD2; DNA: TGTGCCAGCAGTGAGATTTATAGCGGGGATGCCAAAAACATTCAGTACTTC; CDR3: CASSEIYSGDAKNIQYF
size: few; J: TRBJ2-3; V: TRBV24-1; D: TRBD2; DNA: TGTGCCACCAGTCTAACTAGCGGTAGCACAGATACGCAGTATTTT; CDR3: CATSLTSGSTDTQYF
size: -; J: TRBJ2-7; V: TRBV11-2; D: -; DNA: TGTGCCAGCAGCGAAGCCACAGGCGCCTGGGAGCAGTACTTC; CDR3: CASSEATGAWEQYF
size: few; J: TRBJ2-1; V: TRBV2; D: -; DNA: TGTGCCAGCAGTGATCTGGCGAATCATGAGCAGTTCTTC; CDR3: CASSDLANHEQFF
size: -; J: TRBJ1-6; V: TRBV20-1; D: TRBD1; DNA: TGCAGTGCTAGAGATAGGACAGGGGGATTAGAATCACCCCTCCACTTT; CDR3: CSARDRTGGLESPLHF
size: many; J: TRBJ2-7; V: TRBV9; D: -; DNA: TGTGCCAGCAGCGCCAGTACGATCGACGAGCAGTACTTC; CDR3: CASSASTIDEQYF